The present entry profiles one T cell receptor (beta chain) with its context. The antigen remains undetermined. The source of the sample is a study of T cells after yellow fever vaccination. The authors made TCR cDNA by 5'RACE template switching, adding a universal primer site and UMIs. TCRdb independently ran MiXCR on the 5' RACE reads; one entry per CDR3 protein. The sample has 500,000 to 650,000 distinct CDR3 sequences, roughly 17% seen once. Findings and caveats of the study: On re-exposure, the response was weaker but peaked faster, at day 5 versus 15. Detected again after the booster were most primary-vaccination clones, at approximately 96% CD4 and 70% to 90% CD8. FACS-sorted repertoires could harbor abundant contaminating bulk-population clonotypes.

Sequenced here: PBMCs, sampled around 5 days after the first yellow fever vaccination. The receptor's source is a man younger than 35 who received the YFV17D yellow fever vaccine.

In nucleotides, the CDR3 is TGTGCCAGTAGTATTACGGGGCCCCAGCATTTT. Translation: CASSITGPQHF. The V and J genes are TRBV19 and TRBJ1-5; D gene uncertain. CDR1 and CDR2 from the germline V gene are LNHDA and SQIVND (reference sequence). The V and J ends lost 3 bases and 9 bases respectively, with 6 bases between them. The CDR3 consists of 11 residues.